This TCR beta chain appears in the sequencing data of a study of CD8+CD57+ T cells in acquired aplastic anemia. About the research overall: When averaged, DNA from sorted CD4+ and CD8+ cells came to 3 to 3.5 ug.

Study-level findings and limits: Common to patients and controls were roughly 30 CD8+ CDR3 sequences.

Flow cytometry had shown expanded CD8+CD57+ cells in the patients chosen for sequencing. There were no patients without severe acquired aplastic anemia. Of note for this clonotype: Its antigen is unidentified.

CDR3 and TCR beta VDJ profiling relied on a genomic DNA template. In TCRdb, the reads were re-called with MiXCR into one record per CDR3 protein. The sample has 150,000 to 200,000 distinct CDR3 sequences, less than 60% seen once. The ends were cut back, 5 bases at V and 4 bases at J, with 17 bases in the middle. Germline V lookup: CDR1 SGHTA, CDR2 FQGTGA. CDR3 length equals 15 residues. This chain uses TRBV7-3 with TRBJ1-1, with a weak D call TRBD1 (6 bases). The specimen sequenced was sorted CD4+, CD8+, or CD8+CD57+ T cells (not recorded which) from PBMCs. This receptor was taken from a human donor with aplastic anemia. In nucleotides, the CDR3 is TGTGCCAGCAGCCTTAGCGGGGGGGGCAGCACTGAAGCTTTCTTT. Amino acid sequence: CASSLSGGGSTEAFF.